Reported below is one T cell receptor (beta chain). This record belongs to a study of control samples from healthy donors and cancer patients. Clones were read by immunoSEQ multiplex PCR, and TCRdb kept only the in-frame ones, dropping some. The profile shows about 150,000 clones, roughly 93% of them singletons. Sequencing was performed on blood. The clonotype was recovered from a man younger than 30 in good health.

CDR3 in DNA: TGTGCCGGATTCAGGAGGGGCGACTTGCGTGGCTACACCTTC. Its protein product is CAGFRRGDLRGYTF. This rearrangement joins TRBV19 to TRBJ1-2; D possibly corresponds to TRBD1 (5 bases). There are 14 residues in the CDR3. CDR1 is LNHDA and CDR2 is SQIVND in the germline V gene (reference sequence). Between the trimmed V and J ends, which lost 11 bases and 7 bases, there was a span of 23 bases. Full variable domain (remainder filled in from reference TRBV19 and TRBJ1-2): DGGITQSPKYLFRKEGQNVTLSCEQNLNHDAMYWYRQDPGQGLRLIYYSQIVNDFQKGDIAEGYSVSREKKESFPLTVTSAQKNPTAFYLCAGFRRGDLRGYTFGSGTRLTVV.